Listed here are 32 T cell receptor beta chains from one sample, sequenced in a study of T cell changes during pregnancy in multiple sclerosis. TCRdb's table, derived via immunoSEQ multiplex PCR, lists solely in-frame clones and lacks some. The top ten hold 10% of the sample, which has 40,000 or so clones, around 91% seen once. The sequences come from CD8+ T cells from peripheral blood mononuclear cells, collected in the first trimester of pregnancy. The receptors were gathered from a female donor with multiple sclerosis, enrolled in a pregnancy study.

The gene calls are TRBV6-1 and TRBJ1-1; 7 nucleotides align to TRBD1. From germline, CDR1 is MNHNS and CDR2 SASEGT. The CDR3 extends over 16 amino acids. V trimming: 1 base; J trimming: 3 bases; junction bases outside the gene matches: 8. CDR3 sequence (DNA): TGTGCCAGCAGTGAAGTTTGCAGAGGGGGCGACACTGAAGCTTTCTTT. Translated: CASSEVCRGGDTEAFF.

The J gene is TRBJ1-2, the V gene TRBV30, with 11 positions matching TRBD1. The CDR3 totals 14 residues. Germline CDR1 and CDR2: GTSNPN and SVGIG (reference sequence). The V gene end was trimmed by 0 bases and the J gene end by 5 bases; junction bases not matched to a gene: 2. Written as DNA, the CDR3 is TGTGCCTGGAGTGTAGGGACAGGGGGATATGGCTACACCTTC. Its protein product is CAWSVGTGGYGYTF.

In nucleotides, the CDR3 is TGTGCTAGTGGTTTGGTACCTGAGGACACTGAAGCTTTCTTT. Translation: CASGLVPEDTEAFF. This chain joins TRBV12-5 and TRBJ1-1; D is uncertain. The germline V and J ends were trimmed by 0 bases and 3 bases, with 8 bases remaining between them. Germline V gene sequence: CDR1 LGHNT, CDR2 FRNRAP. This CDR3 comprises 14 residues.

This chain joins TRBV7-9 and TRBJ2-3; 9 bases line up with TRBD1. The V and J ends lost 0 bases and 5 bases, in that order; junction bases with no gene match: 6. Germline V CDR1 and CDR2: SEHNR, FQNEAQ (reference sequence). CDR3 length equals 16 residues. CDR3 sequence reads: CASSLAGTGWEDTQYF. DNA of the CDR3: TGTGCCAGCAGCTTAGCCGGGACAGGGTGGGAAGATACGCAGTATTTT.

The chain is built from TRBV4-3 and TRBJ2-5; 7 nucleotides align to TRBD1. The V and J ends lost 3 bases and 1 base, in that order; junction bases with no gene match: 5. The CDR3 runs 15 residues. The germline V gene has CDR1 LGHNA and CDR2 YSLEER. Here the CDR3 reads CASSQDRDSQETQYF. The CDR3 region has the DNA TGCGCCAGCAGCCAGGATAGGGACAGCCAAGAGACCCAGTACTTC.

This chain uses TRBV6-1 with TRBJ1-1; D possibly corresponds to TRBD1 (5 bases). V was clipped by 6 bases and J by 8 bases, with 16 bases between them. The CDR3 covers 13 residues. CDR1 is MNHNS and CDR2 is SASEGT in the germline V gene. CDR3 sequence reads: CASSRTNSPEAFF. In nucleotides, the CDR3 is TGTGCCAGCAGCCGGACAAACTCTCCCGAAGCTTTCTTT.

The genes are TRBV10-3 and TRBJ2-1, with 8 positions matching TRBD2. Germline values: CDR1 ENHRY, CDR2 SYGVKD. The CDR3 spans 17 residues. Trimming took 3 bases from V and 6 from J; bases not matched to a gene: 13. The CDR3, as DNA: TGTGCCATCAGTGATGTGCGGGGGGAGCTTTGGGGCAATGAGCAGTTCTTC. It translates to CAISDVRGELWGNEQFF.

The J gene is TRBJ2-7, the V gene TRBV4-3; 7 bases map to TRBD1. The CDR3 length is 15 residues. Germline-derived CDR1 and CDR2 are LGHNA and YSLEER. The V gene end was trimmed by 0 bases and the J gene end by 9 bases; junction bases not matched to a gene: 11. The CDR3 region is CASSQDYRGVDRQYF. The DNA of the CDR3 is TGCGCCAGCAGCCAAGATTACAGGGGAGTTGATAGGCAGTACTTC.

This clone was picked up many times. The V gene is TRBV5-5, the J gene TRBJ1-1; D is unresolved. The CDR3 covers 13 residues. Looked up from germline, CDR1 is SGHKS and CDR2 is YYEKEE (reference sequence). The germline V and J ends were trimmed by 2 bases and 1 base, with 6 bases remaining between them. In DNA form, the CDR3 reads TGTGCCAGCAGCTTCCTCCCGAACACTGAAGCTTTCTTT. Its protein product is CASSFLPNTEAFF.

The chain is built from TRBV27 and TRBJ2-1, with D perhaps matching TRBD2 (7 bases). The germline gives CDR1 MNHEY, CDR2 SMNVEV (reference sequence). CDR3 length equals 16 residues. V was clipped by 2 bases and J by 7 bases, with 18 bases between them. CDR3 nucleotide sequence: TGTGCCAGCAGTTTAATTTTCGGGGGGCGGGGGAATGAGCAGTTCTTC. This sequence encodes CASSLIFGGRGNEQFF.

The chain uses TRBV7-6 and TRBJ2-7; a possible D gene is TRBD2 (5 bases). V lost 2 bases, J lost 3 bases, and 14 bases lay in between. CDR1 SGHVS and CDR2 FNYEAQ come from the germline V gene. The CDR3 spans 15 residues. The CDR3 bases are TGTGCCAGCAGCTTACAAGGAGTGGCGGGCTACGAGCAGTACTTC. This encodes CASSLQGVAGYEQYF. The entire variable domain, with the rest obtained from reference TRBV7-6 and TRBJ2-7, is as follows: GAGVSQSPRYKVTKRGQDVALRCDPISGHVSLYWYRQALGQGPEFLTYFNYEAQQDKSGLPNDRFSAERPEGSISTLTIQRTEQRDSAMYRCASSLQGVAGYEQYFGPGTRLTVT.

The gene calls are TRBV5-1 and TRBJ1-2, with 7 bases aligning to TRBD1. V was clipped by 4 bases and J by 8 bases; unmatched bases: 14. Germline V gene sequence: CDR1 SGHRS, CDR2 YFSETQ. The CDR3 covers 15 residues. CDR3 nucleotide sequence: TGCGCCAGCAGCCCGGGGGACAGCTCCCTGGGCGGCTACACCTTC. Translation gives CASSPGDSSLGGYTF.

This chain connects TRBV27 to TRBJ1-3; D not certain. Germline assignment: CDR1 MNHEY and CDR2 SMNVEV (reference sequence). V was pared by 1 base and J by 4 bases, with 11 bases between. The CDR3 covers 15 residues. The CDR3: CASSLFSGGGNTIYF. The CDR3 DNA reads as TGTGCCAGCAGTTTATTCTCAGGCGGGGGAAACACCATATATTTT.

V is TRBV12-5 and J is TRBJ2-1, with 8 positions matching TRBD2. The CDR3 has 19 amino acids. Per germline, CDR1 LGHNT and CDR2 FRNRAP. V was pared by 4 bases and J by 0 bases, with 14 bases of the junction left unmatched. The CDR3 nucleotides are TGTGCTAGTGGTTCCCCTCCTCTGGAGCGGGGGTTCTCCTACAATGAGCAGTTCTTC. As protein: CASGSPPLERGFSYNEQFF.

This chain links TRBV19 with TRBJ2-1; 12 nucleotides agree with TRBD2. V was clipped by 10 bases and J by 2 bases; unmatched bases: 6. Germline assignment: CDR1 LNHDA and CDR2 SQIVND (reference sequence). The CDR3 totals 15 residues. CDR3 coding DNA: TGTGCCACCAGACTAGCGGGAGCCACCTACAATGAGCAGTTCTTC. This gives the protein CATRLAGATYNEQFF.

In nucleotides, the CDR3 is TGTGCCAGCAGTGAGAGGGGGCCCGGAGATACGCAGTATTTT. This gives the protein CASSERGPGDTQYF. The chain recombines TRBV6-4 with TRBJ2-3; 7 bases line up with TRBD1. Per the germline V gene, CDR1 is MRHNA and CDR2 is SNTAGT. The CDR3 contains 14 residues. V was clipped by 3 bases and J by 5 bases; unmatched bases: 5.

The chain couples TRBV19 to TRBJ2-3; 9 bases align to TRBD2. CDR3 length: 19 residues. Trimming at V came to 7 bases and at J to 2 bases, leaving 19 bases not matched to a gene. The germline gives CDR1 LNHDA, CDR2 SQIVND (reference sequence). This CDR3 reads CASIGIAGDPSGPTDTQYF. The CDR3 region has the DNA TGTGCCAGTATTGGAATAGCGGGAGACCCCTCAGGCCCCACAGATACGCAGTATTTT.

This chain joins TRBV11-2 and TRBJ2-7, with a tentative D call TRBD1 (6 bases). V lost 6 bases to trimming and J lost 2 bases, with 17 bases between them. The germline CDR1 and CDR2 sequences are SGHAT and FQNNGV. The CDR3 has 15 residues. CDR3 nucleotides: TGTGCCAGCAGTATTACCGCGGACAGACCCTACGAGCAGTACTTC. This codes for CASSITADRPYEQYF.

The chain combines TRBV27 with TRBJ1-5; TRBD1 might be the D (5 bases). The CDR3 loop spans 14 amino acids. Germline V gene lookup returns CDR1 MNHEY and CDR2 SMNVEV (reference sequence). Trimming pared 2 bases from V and 5 bases from J, leaving 10 bases between. The CDR3 sequence: CASSLGHQDQPQHF. CDR3 nucleotides: TGTGCCAGCAGTTTAGGACATCAGGATCAGCCCCAGCATTTT.

In DNA, the CDR3 is TGTGCCAGCAGCGCGGGGGGGGCATCCGAGCAGTACTTC. Amino acid sequence: CASSAGGASEQYF. The rearrangement uses TRBV7-3 and TRBJ2-7, with TRBD2 matching over 9 bases. The V segment lost 5 bases and the J segment 6 bases; nucleotides outside the gene matches: 5. The CDR3 is 13 residues long. The germline CDR1 and CDR2 sequences are SGHTA and FQGTGA.

The chain joins TRBV29-1 to TRBJ1-1; D possibly corresponds to TRBD1 (5 bases). This CDR3 contains 12 residues. CDR1 is SQVTM, CDR2 ANQGSEA, per germline. Trimming took 5 bases from V and 1 from J, leaving 8 bases between them. This CDR3 is CSVLTENTEAFF. CDR3 in DNA: TGCAGCGTTTTGACAGAGAACACTGAAGCTTTCTTT.

The chain recombines TRBV4-1 with TRBJ1-1; a weak D match, TRBD1 (6 bases). V shed 6 bases and J shed 5 bases, with 22 bases lying between them. The CDR3 contains 16 residues. In germline, CDR1 is MGHRA, CDR2 YSYEKL. CDR3: CASSRRRGGRKTEAFF. The CDR3 DNA reads as TGCGCCAGCAGTCGCAGGAGGGGGGGGCGCAAAACTGAAGCTTTCTTT.

The chain joins TRBV9 to TRBJ1-2; 7 bases fit TRBD1. CDR3 length equals 15 residues. The V and J ends lost 4 bases and 3 bases, in that order; junction bases with no gene match: 9. The germline CDR1 and CDR2 sequences are SGDLS and YYNGEE. The CDR3 DNA is TGTGCCAGCAGCCACGAGCAGGGGGTCCACTATGGCTACACCTTC. Protein sequence: CASSHEQGVHYGYTF.

The chain employs TRBV10-3 and TRBJ2-1; TRBD2 might be the D (5 bases). V shed 6 bases and J shed 8 bases, with 17 bases lying between them. The CDR3 runs to 14 residues. Germline V gene data show CDR1 as ENHRY and CDR2 as SYGVKD. This CDR3 is CAISKEVARDEQFF. CDR3 sequence (DNA): TGTGCCATCAGCAAGGAGGTAGCGAGGGATGAGCAGTTCTTC.

J is TRBJ1-1 and V is TRBV10-2, with a weak D call TRBD1 (5 bases). The CDR3 covers 13 residues. Deletions cut 9 bases from V and 8 bases from J, with 19 bases between. Germline V CDR1 and CDR2: WSHSY, SAAADI. The CDR3 region is CASVGGGRPEAFF. CDR3 sequence (DNA): TGCGCCAGTGTGGGCGGGGGGAGGCCCGAAGCTTTCTTT.

This chain connects TRBV27 to TRBJ1-4; 7 nucleotides agree with TRBD1. This CDR3 is built from 15 residues. Germline-derived CDR1 and CDR2 are MNHEY and SMNVEV (reference sequence). V was pared by 6 bases and J by 5 bases, with 9 bases of the junction left unmatched. CDR3 loop: CASSPWTGKNEKLFF. The CDR3 DNA is TGTGCCAGCAGCCCCTGGACAGGAAAGAATGAAAAACTGTTTTTT.

The chain recombines TRBV7-9 with TRBJ2-2; the D is unclear. From germline, CDR1 is SEHNR and CDR2 FQNEAQ (reference sequence). Deletions cut 10 bases from V and 5 bases from J, with 17 bases between. This CDR3 has 14 residues. Written as DNA, the CDR3 is TGTGCCACCTATAAACCGGTCGTGACCGGGGAGCTGTTTTTT. Translating gives CATYKPVVTGELFF.

This rearrangement joins TRBV4-1 to TRBJ2-7; 9 bases agree with TRBD2. Germline V gene data show CDR1 as MGHRA and CDR2 as YSYEKL. Losses at the gene ends were 0 bases for V and 4 bases for J; bases not matched to a gene: 10. The CDR3 covers 17 residues. The CDR3 bases are TGCGCCAGCAGCCAAGATCCCCTAGCGGGAAACTTTTACGAGCAGTACTTC. Translating it yields CASSQDPLAGNFYEQYF.

The chain carries TRBV7-8 and TRBJ2-1, with 12 bases identical to TRBD2. The length of the CDR3 is 15 residues. The V and J ends lost 5 bases and 5 bases, in that order; junction bases with no gene match: 4. Germline lookup yields CDR1 SGHVS and CDR2 FQNEAQ. The CDR3 bases are TGTGCCAGCAGCCTGACTAGCGGGGGCCACAATGAGCAGTTCTTC. It translates to CASSLTSGGHNEQFF.

The chain employs TRBV19 and TRBJ1-1; tentatively, D is TRBD1 (5 bases). In germline, CDR1 is LNHDA, CDR2 SQIVND (reference sequence). This CDR3 contains 14 residues. The V end was cut by 8 bases, the J end by 1 base, with 14 bases between. CDR3 nucleotides: TGTGCCAGTCGACCCGGGGGACCGAACACTGAAGCTTTCTTT. Translating it yields CASRPGGPNTEAFF.

The chain employs TRBV27 and TRBJ2-7; a possible D gene is TRBD2 (5 bases). This CDR3 has 15 residues. V gave up 1 base and J gave up 3 bases, with 13 bases separating them. Germline CDR1 is MNHEY and CDR2 is SMNVEV (reference sequence). The CDR3 coding sequence is TGTGCCAGCAGTTTATATTACGGGGAAGGCTACGAGCAGTACTTC. Protein product: CASSLYYGEGYEQYF.

The rearrangement joins TRBV2 to TRBJ2-2; D not resolved. This CDR3 has 17 residues. Trimming stripped 3 bases from V and 0 bases from J, with 14 bases between. From germline, CDR1 is SNHLY and CDR2 FYNNEI. CDR3 amino acids: CASSDISAPANTGELFF. The CDR3 bases are TGTGCCAGCAGTGATATTTCCGCGCCTGCGAACACCGGGGAGCTGTTTTTT.